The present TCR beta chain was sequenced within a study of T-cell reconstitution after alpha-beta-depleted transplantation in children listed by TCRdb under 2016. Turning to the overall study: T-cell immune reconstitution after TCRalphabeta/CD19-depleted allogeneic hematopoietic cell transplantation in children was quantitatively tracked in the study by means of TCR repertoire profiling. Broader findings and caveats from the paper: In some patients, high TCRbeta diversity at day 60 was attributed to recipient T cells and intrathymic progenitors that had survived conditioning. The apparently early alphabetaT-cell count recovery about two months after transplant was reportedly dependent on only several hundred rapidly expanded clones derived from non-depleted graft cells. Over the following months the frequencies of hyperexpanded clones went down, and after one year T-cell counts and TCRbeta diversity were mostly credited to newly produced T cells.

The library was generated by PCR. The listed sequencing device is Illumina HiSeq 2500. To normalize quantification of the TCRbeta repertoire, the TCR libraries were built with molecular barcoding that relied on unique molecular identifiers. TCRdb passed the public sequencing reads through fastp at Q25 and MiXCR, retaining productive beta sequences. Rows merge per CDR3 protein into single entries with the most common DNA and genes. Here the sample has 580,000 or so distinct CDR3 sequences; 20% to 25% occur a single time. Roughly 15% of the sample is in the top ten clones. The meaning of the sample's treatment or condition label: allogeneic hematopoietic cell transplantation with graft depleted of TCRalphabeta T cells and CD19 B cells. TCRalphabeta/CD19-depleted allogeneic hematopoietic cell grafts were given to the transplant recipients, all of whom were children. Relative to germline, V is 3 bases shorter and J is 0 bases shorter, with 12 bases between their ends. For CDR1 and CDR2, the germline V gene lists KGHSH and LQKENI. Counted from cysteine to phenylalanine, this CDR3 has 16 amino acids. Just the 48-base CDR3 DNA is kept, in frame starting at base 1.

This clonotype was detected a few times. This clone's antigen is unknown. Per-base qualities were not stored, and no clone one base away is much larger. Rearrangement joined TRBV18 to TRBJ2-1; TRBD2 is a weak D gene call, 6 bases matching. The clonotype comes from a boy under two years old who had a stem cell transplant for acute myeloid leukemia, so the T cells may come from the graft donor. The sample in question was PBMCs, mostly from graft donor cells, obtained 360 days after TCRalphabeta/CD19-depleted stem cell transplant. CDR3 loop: CASSPGRGASYNEQFF. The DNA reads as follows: TGTGCCAGCTCACCGGGGCGGGGTGCCTCCTACAATGAGCAGTTCTTC.